These 26 T cell receptor beta chains share one sample of origin, sequenced in a study of blood T cell repertoires in COVID-19. The protocol was immunoSEQ multiplex PCR, while the TCRdb copy is restricted to in-frame clones and leaves out a portion. The table includes 100,000 to 150,000 clones, around 82% detected once. The sequenced sample consisted of peripheral blood. The receptors derive from a man aged 55-75 years with acute or convalescent COVID-19.

The chain couples TRBV13 to TRBJ2-7; D is uncertain. The germline V and J ends were trimmed by 6 bases and 3 bases, with 6 bases remaining between them. Per the germline V gene, CDR1 is PRHDT and CDR2 is FYEKMQ (reference sequence). CDR3 length equals 11 residues. The CDR3 is CASRRSYEQYF. The CDR3 DNA sequence: TGTGCCAGCAGGAGAAGCTACGAGCAGTACTTC. The whole variable domain, remainder taken from reference TRBV13 and TRBJ2-7, is AAGVIQSPRHLIKEKRETATLKCYPIPRHDTVYWYQQGPGQDPQFLISFYEKMQSDKGSIPDRFSAQQFSDYHSELNMSSLELGDSALYFCASRRSYEQYFGPGTRLTVT.

The chain employs TRBV27 and TRBJ1-1, with D possibly matching TRBD1 (6 bases). The germline CDR1 and CDR2 sequences are MNHEY and SMNVEV (reference sequence). Between the trimmed V and J ends, which lost 7 bases and 7 bases, there was a span of 16 bases. The CDR3 spans 13 residues. CDR3 sequence: CASTLLGGGEAFF. The DNA for the CDR3 is TGTGCCAGCACCCTCCTGGGAGGGGGTGAAGCTTTCTTT.

The chain carries TRBV19 and TRBJ2-2; D is perhaps TRBD2 (6 bases). The V end was cut by 9 bases, the J end by 1 base, with 9 bases between. The CDR3 loop spans 13 amino acids. Germline V lookup: CDR1 LNHDA, CDR2 SQIVND (reference sequence). CDR3: CASQTRNTGELFF. The CDR3 DNA reads TGTGCCAGCCAGACTAGGAACACCGGGGAGCTGTTTTTT.

The sample holds a few counts of this clone. The rearrangement uses TRBV4-2 and TRBJ1-2; possibly TRBD1 for D (6 bases). In germline, CDR1 is LGHNA, CDR2 YNFKEQ. V shed 4 bases and J shed 6 bases, with 18 bases lying between them. The CDR3 has 15 residues. The CDR3 spells CASSLSRGASNGYTF. The CDR3 bases are TGTGCCAGCAGCCTATCGCGGGGGGCGAGCAATGGCTACACCTTC.

The CDR3 nucleotides are TGTGCCAGCAGCTCGGGACTAGCGGGGTACACAGATACGCAGTATTTT. Protein: CASSSGLAGYTDTQYF. V usage is TRBV11-3 and J usage is TRBJ2-3; 13 bases are shared with TRBD2. With V trimmed by 4 bases and J by 2 bases, 3 bases remained unmatched. Germline V CDR1 and CDR2: SGHNT, YENEEA. The CDR3 is 16 amino acids.

The rearrangement joins TRBV6-5 to TRBJ1-5; 9 bases align to TRBD1. Germline lookup yields CDR1 MNHEY and CDR2 SVGAGI. The ends lost 6 bases at V and 6 bases at J; junction bases unmatched: 3. The CDR3 loop spans 13 amino acids. In DNA form, the CDR3 reads TGTGCCAGCAGCACAGGGGGCAGTCAGCCCCAGCATTTT. Translating gives CASSTGGSQPQHF.

The chain combines TRBV19 with TRBJ1-5, with 7 bases identical to TRBD1. Germline CDR1 reads LNHDA; CDR2 reads SQIVND (reference sequence). Unmatched junction bases numbered 5, after V lost 5 bases and J lost 1 base. This CDR3 region has 15 residues. The CDR3 protein is CASSFGTDSNQPQHF. In nucleotides, the CDR3 is TGTGCCAGTAGTTTCGGGACAGACAGCAATCAGCCCCAGCATTTT.

This chain joins TRBV5-1 and TRBJ2-7; 11 nucleotides align to TRBD1. V shed 7 bases, J shed 5 bases, and the junction held 8 bases outside the gene matches. CDR3 length: 14 amino acids. The V gene's germline CDR1 is SGHRS and CDR2 YFSETQ. CDR3: CASGYRDRGNEQYF. CDR3 nucleotide sequence: TGCGCCAGCGGATATCGGGACAGGGGGAACGAGCAGTACTTC.

The CDR3 here is CSASEDTSSYNSPLHF. DNA for the CDR3: TGCAGTGCTAGTGAGGACACGAGCTCCTATAATTCACCCCTCCACTTT. The chain has TRBV20-1 and TRBJ1-6, with D perhaps matching TRBD1 (5 bases). V lost 3 bases, J lost 0 bases, and 12 bases lay in between. The germline V gene has CDR1 DFQATT and CDR2 SNEGSKA (reference sequence). This CDR3 is built from 16 residues.

The gene calls are TRBV6-5 and TRBJ2-2; 11 nucleotides match TRBD2. CDR1 and CDR2 (germline): MNHEY, SVGAGI. J lost 6 bases, V lost 7 bases, and 7 bases had no gene match. The CDR3 runs to 15 residues. The CDR3 DNA reads TGTGCCAGCAAACTTAGCGGGAGGGGTTCCGGGGAGCTGTTTTTT. It is translated as CASKLSGRGSGELFF.

This sequence joins TRBV5-4 and TRBJ1-2, with D possibly being TRBD1 (6 bases). There are 13 residues in the CDR3. Trimming shortened V by 5 bases and J by 3 bases, and 11 bases separated the two germline ends. Germline V gives CDR1 SGHNT, CDR2 YYREEE (reference sequence). This CDR3 reads CASSAGVDYGYTF. CDR3 nucleotide sequence: TGTGCCAGCAGTGCAGGGGTCGACTATGGCTACACCTTC.

The V and J genes are TRBV30 and TRBJ1-2, with 8 bases that match TRBD1. The CDR3 runs to 15 residues. V shed 4 bases, J shed 8 bases, and the junction held 15 bases outside the gene matches. Germline assignment: CDR1 GTSNPN and CDR2 SVGIG (reference sequence). This chain's CDR3 is CAWTKGYDRGKGYTF. The DNA for the CDR3 is TGTGCCTGGACCAAGGGGTATGACAGGGGAAAGGGCTACACCTTC.

The chain has TRBV27 and TRBJ1-2; perhaps TRBD1 as D (5 bases). V was clipped by 3 bases and J by 1 base, with 6 bases between them. This CDR3 contains 13 residues. Germline V gene data show CDR1 as MNHEY and CDR2 as SMNVEV (reference sequence). This CDR3 is CASSFGGNYGYTF. In nucleotides, the CDR3 is TGTGCCAGCAGTTTCGGGGGTAACTATGGCTACACCTTC.

The CDR3 region is CASSLGTGEYGYTF. The CDR3 DNA reads as TGTGCCAGCAGCTTGGGAACAGGGGAATATGGCTACACCTTC. The chain is built from TRBV5-5 and TRBJ1-2, with 7 bases identical to TRBD1. With 0 bases clipped from V and 5 bases from J, the junction kept 4 bases outside the gene matches. Per the germline V gene, CDR1 is SGHKS and CDR2 is YYEKEE (reference sequence). The CDR3 has 14 residues.

The genes are TRBV5-1 and TRBJ2-3; no definite D call. V lost 0 bases, J lost 3 bases, and 8 bases lay in between. The CDR3 loop spans 14 amino acids. Per germline, CDR1 SGHRS and CDR2 YFSETQ. CDR3 protein: CASSLGQRTDTQYF. Here the CDR3 DNA reads TGCGCCAGCAGCTTGGGGCAACGTACAGATACGCAGTATTTT.

This clone was seen a handful of times. This chain links TRBV19 with TRBJ2-1; no reliable D call. Per the germline V gene, CDR1 is LNHDA and CDR2 is SQIVND (reference sequence). The CDR3 has 18 amino acids. V was clipped by 1 base and J by 4 bases, with 20 bases between them. As DNA, the CDR3 is TGTGCCAGTAGTATAGGCATCCTTAAGAGCCGCTTTTACAATGAGCAGTTCTTC. Amino acids: CASSIGILKSRFYNEQFF.

J is TRBJ1-2 and V is TRBV19; the match to TRBD1 covers 7 bases. The CDR3 sequence is 16 residues long. With V trimmed by 4 bases and J by 4 bases, 12 bases remained unmatched. CDR1 and CDR2 from the germline V gene are LNHDA and SQIVND (reference sequence). The CDR3 region is CASSTKQGTASYGYTF. The DNA for the CDR3 is TGTGCCAGTAGTACCAAACAGGGGACAGCTAGCTATGGCTACACCTTC.

The chain combines TRBV6-5 with TRBJ1-2; D possibly corresponds to TRBD1 (6 bases). The CDR3 is 13 amino acids. Germline V gene data show CDR1 as MNHEY and CDR2 as SVGAGI. With 4 bases removed from V and 8 bases from J, the gap between germline ends came to 14 bases. CDR3 nucleotides: TGTGCCAGCAGTTCTGTACAGGGTGGAGGCTACACCTTC. Translating gives CASSSVQGGGYTF.

V usage is TRBV6-6 and J usage is TRBJ2-1; D is perhaps TRBD1 (5 bases). Trimming removed 5 bases at V and 3 bases at J, with 8 bases between. CDR1 and CDR2 from the germline V gene are MNHNY and SVGAGI (reference sequence). CDR3 size: 13 residues. The CDR3: CASSRDSYNEQFF. CDR3 bases: TGTGCCAGCAGTCGTGACAGCTACAATGAGCAGTTCTTC.

This chain joins TRBV7-6 and TRBJ2-5, with 12 bases matching TRBD2. After removal of 1 base from V and 9 bases from J, the junction contained 9 bases not matched to a gene. The CDR3 contains 16 residues. Germline lookup yields CDR1 SGHVS and CDR2 FNYEAQ. The CDR3 DNA follows: TGTGCCAGCAGCTTAGGACTAGCGGGAGAGATGGCCCCCCAGTACTTC. Translating gives CASSLGLAGEMAPQYF.

V usage is TRBV6-5 and J usage is TRBJ1-5; D unresolved. Germline V lookup: CDR1 MNHEY, CDR2 SVGAGI. The CDR3 sequence is 14 residues long. Trimming stripped 6 bases from V and 3 bases from J, with 12 bases between. CDR3 in DNA: TGTGCCAGCAGGGAGAGGGTTACCAATCAGCCCCAGCATTTT. Protein sequence: CASRERVTNQPQHF.

This chain joins TRBV5-6 and TRBJ2-1; 9 positions match TRBD2. The CDR3 extends over 15 amino acids. V lost 0 bases to trimming and J lost 6 bases; unmatched junction nucleotides: 4. Looked up from germline, CDR1 is SGHDT and CDR2 is YYEEEE. The CDR3 DNA reads TGTGCCAGCAGCTTGGTTAGCGGGAGTATCAATGAGCAGTTCTTC. Its protein is CASSLVSGSINEQFF.

The chain carries TRBV6-1 and TRBJ1-5, with D possibly being TRBD1 (6 bases). The germline V and J ends were trimmed by 3 bases and 3 bases, with 12 bases remaining between them. Germline CDR1 and CDR2: MNHNS and SASEGT. This CDR3 has 15 amino acids. The CDR3 loop reads CASSDRRDNNQPQHF. The CDR3 DNA reads TGTGCCAGCAGTGACCGCCGGGACAACAATCAGCCCCAGCATTTT.

The J gene is TRBJ1-1, the V gene TRBV9; TRBD1 matches at 8 bases. CDR1 is SGDLS, CDR2 YYNGEE, per germline. V lost 3 bases, J lost 0 bases, and 10 bases stayed unmatched. The CDR3 has 17 residues. The CDR3 DNA reads TGTGCCAGCAGCGCTCCGACAGGGGAACCGATGAACACTGAAGCTTTCTTT. This sequence encodes CASSAPTGEPMNTEAFF. The full variable domain, completed using reference TRBV9 and TRBJ1-1, is DSGVTQTPKHLITATGQRVTLRCSPRSGDLSVYWYQQSLDQGLQFLIQYYNGEERAKGNILERFSAQQFPDLHSELNLSSLELGDSALYFCASSAPTGEPMNTEAFFGQGTRLTVV.

This clone was seen a handful of times. This rearrangement joins TRBV27 to TRBJ2-3, with no clear D. This CDR3 is built from 15 residues. The V gene lost 1 base and the J gene lost 0 bases, with 8 bases spanning the gap. Germline V gene data show CDR1 as MNHEY and CDR2 as SMNVEV (reference sequence). CDR3 amino acids: CASSLYTSSTDTQYF. The CDR3 nucleotides read TGTGCCAGCAGTTTATATACTTCCAGCACAGATACGCAGTATTTT.

The chain carries TRBV9 and TRBJ2-2; D remains ambiguous. V gave up 0 bases and J gave up 4 bases, with 10 bases separating them. Germline CDR1 SGDLS, CDR2 YYNGEE. This CDR3 spans 15 amino acids. The chain's CDR3 is CASSVGQISTGELFF. CDR3 coding DNA: TGTGCCAGCAGCGTAGGGCAGATATCCACCGGGGAGCTGTTTTTT.